This entry lists 15 T cell receptor beta chains sequenced from one sample in a study of T cells expressing NK-cell markers. TCRdb derives one entry per CDR3 protein from the 5' RACE reads, leaving out DNA. Its clone listing holds hundreds of thousands of distinct CDR3 sequences. What was sequenced was blood T cells: a sorted CD56 or NKG2C T cell subset, CD4+ or CD8+ T cells, or bulk PBMC T cells (not recorded which). The receptors were sampled from a man between 18 and 29 years old in good health.

CDR3: CASSLGGQGRDQPQHF. The chain is built from TRBV12-3 or TRBV12-4 and TRBJ1-5; TCRdb lists TRBD1, though no DNA is available to test this call. The CDR3 runs to 16 residues.

J is TRBJ1-1 and V is TRBV28; TCRdb's D call, TRBD1, is unchecked because there is no DNA. This CDR3 comprises 12 residues. Looked up from germline, CDR1 is MDHEN and CDR2 is SYDVKM. Here the CDR3 reads CASRGTGKEAFF.

The rearrangement uses TRBV12-3 or TRBV12-4 and TRBJ1-5; the TRBD1 assignment by TCRdb is unverifiable without DNA. This CDR3 is built from 14 residues. CDR3 loop: CASSPGTSNQPQHF.

The rearrangement links TRBV20-1 to TRBJ1-6; the D call from TCRdb, TRBD1, cannot be confirmed without DNA. CDR3 length equals 13 residues. The germline CDR1 and CDR2 sequences are DFQATT and SNEGSKA (reference sequence). CDR3 residues: CSARDRTDSPLHF.

The chain has TRBV5-5 and TRBJ2-2; TCRdb indicates TRBD1, and absent DNA this call remains unverified. The CDR3 contains 15 residues. Germline V gene data show CDR1 as SGHKS and CDR2 as YYEKEE (reference sequence). CDR3 amino acids: CASSSQGLLTGELFF.

The rearrangement joins TRBV7-2 to TRBJ2-2; TCRdb's D gene call, TRBD1, goes unchecked for lack of DNA. Germline CDR1 reads SGHTA; CDR2 reads FQGNSA. The CDR3 is made up of 15 amino acids. CDR3 region: CASSFGGFGTGELFF.

The rearrangement links TRBV29-1 to TRBJ2-4; the TCRdb call, TRBD2, lacks DNA for checking. CDR3 length: 17 residues. Germline V gene sequence: CDR1 SQVTM, CDR2 ANQGSEA. This chain's CDR3 is CSVVGLAGLKAKNIQYF.

This chain connects TRBV5-5 to TRBJ2-1; as DNA is missing, the TRBD1 call by TCRdb cannot be tested. The CDR3 is 14 amino acids. Per the germline V gene, CDR1 is SGHKS and CDR2 is YYEKEE (reference sequence). CDR3 amino acids: CASSLVDRYNEQFF.

This chain joins TRBV20-1 and TRBJ1-5; no DNA is available, so the TRBD1 call from TCRdb remains unchecked. There are 14 residues in the CDR3. CDR1 and CDR2 (germline): DFQATT, SNEGSKA (reference sequence). The chain's CDR3 is CSARPEQGNQPQHF.

The chain employs TRBV6-6 and TRBJ2-2; TCRdb gives TRBD2 as the D gene, but with no DNA this cannot be confirmed. CDR3 length equals 13 residues. CDR1 MNHNY and CDR2 SVGAGI come from the germline V gene (reference sequence). The CDR3 reads CASRARGTGELFF.

The chain recombines TRBV27 with TRBJ2-5. The CDR3 loop spans 13 amino acids. Germline V lookup: CDR1 MNHEY, CDR2 SMNVEV (reference sequence). This CDR3 reads CASRVEGSGTQYF.

CDR3 protein: CSVVSAGGGTQYF. V gene TRBV29-1 combines with J gene TRBJ2-5; TCRdb reports TRBD2, a call that lacks DNA to check it against. The CDR3 has 13 amino acids. Germline CDR1 and CDR2: SQVTM and ANQGSEA.

V gene TRBV9 combines with J gene TRBJ2-1; TCRdb indicates TRBD1, and absent DNA this call remains unverified. This CDR3 has 16 amino acids. Per the germline V gene, CDR1 is SGDLS and CDR2 is YYNGEE. The CDR3 here is CASSVWGGISYNEQFF.

The chain combines TRBV5-8 with TRBJ2-2; TCRdb gives TRBD2 as the D gene, but with no DNA this cannot be confirmed. The length of the CDR3 is 17 residues. Germline V gives CDR1 SGHTS, CDR2 YDEGEE. CDR3 in amino acids: CASSLLSSGIHPGELFF. The full variable domain, in which reference TRBV5-8 and TRBJ2-2 provide the parts outside the CDR3, is EAGVTQSPTHLIKTRGQQATLRCSPISGHTSVYWYQQALGLGLQFLLWYDEGEERNRGNFPPRFSGRQFPNYSSELNVNALELEDSALYLCASSLLSSGIHPGELFFGEGSRLTVL.

This CDR3 reads CATSRGANTGELFF. The genes are TRBV15 and TRBJ2-2. CDR3 length: 14 amino acids. The germline CDR1 and CDR2 sequences are LNHNV and YYDKDF (reference sequence).